The T cell receptor (beta chain) described here comes from a study of OX40 agonist ivuxolimab in advanced cancers. On the study more broadly: Prior therapy, whether anti-PD-1, anti-PD-L1 or anti-CTLA-4, was allowed, and 30% to 40% had some. One hepatocellular carcinoma and a couple of cutaneous melanoma patients partially responded. General study points: Patients who responded partially at 0.1-3.0 mg/kg showed clonal expansion ranking among the lowest. By week 6 at 0.1 to 3.0 mg/kg, blood CD4+ and CD8+ T cells had expanded clonally.

To note about this clone: The antigen is not known.

TCRdb keeps only in-frame clones here, not all; method: immunoSEQ multiplex PCR. This sample carries some 69,000 clones, 80% to 95% of them seen once, and the ten largest clones take 0.3%. The sequencing here drew on CD4+ or CD8+ T cells sorted from blood, taken in a trial of the OX40 agonist ivuxolimab. This TCR came from an adult with an advanced solid tumor such as melanoma, head and neck, liver or kidney cancer.

The CDR3 here is CASSLVGRAYNEQFF. In DNA form, the CDR3 reads TGTGCCAGCAGCTTAGTGGGTAGAGCCTACAATGAGCAGTTCTTC. V gene TRBV7-6 combines with J gene TRBJ2-1; D unclear. The CDR3 spans 15 residues. Looked up from germline, CDR1 is SGHVS and CDR2 is FNYEAQ. Trimming took 1 base from V and 2 from J, leaving 9 bases between them.